These T cell receptor beta chains were read from a single sample in a study of blood T cell repertoires in COVID-19. TCRdb's table, derived via immunoSEQ multiplex PCR, lists solely in-frame clones and lacks some. The sample contains over 150,000 clones, more than 60% of which appear only once. Sample: peripheral blood. Receptors were obtained from a woman aged 45-65 years with acute or convalescent COVID-19. Each CDR3 is given with its conserved first and last residue. The order of the fields is V gene, J gene, clone size, CDR3 length, D gene, CDR3 DNA, CDR3 protein. A D gene is named only where the DNA matches it firmly. Not every row has a clone size; where given, it reads once, few, many or a size class.

>TRBV28|TRBJ1-2|.|15|.
TGTGCCAGCAGCCGACAGGTTGGCTCAGGCTATGGCTACACCTTC
CASSRQVGSGYGYTF
>TRBV11-3|TRBJ2-7|few|14|TRBD1
TGTGCCAGCAGCTTGAGGCAGGGGGCCTACGAGCAGTACTTC
CASSLRQGAYEQYF
>TRBV27|TRBJ2-1|.|16|.
TGTGCCAGCAGAACCGGGGGGACACAATCCTACAATGAGCAGTTCTTC
CASRTGGTQSYNEQFF
>TRBV6-6|TRBJ1-6|.|15|TRBD1
TGTGCCAGCGCCAGGGACAGGGGGAATAATTCACCCCTCCACTTT
CASARDRGNNSPLHF
>TRBV29-1|TRBJ2-1|.|14|TRBD2
TGCAGCGCTAAGGGAGGGGTAGGGGCCAATGAGCAGTTCTTC
CSAKGGVGANEQFF
>TRBV3-1/TRBV3-2|TRBJ2-7|.|14|.
TGTGCCAGCACCTACTCGGACATACCCTACGAGCAGTACTTC
CASTYSDIPYEQYF
>TRBV28|TRBJ2-5|.|20|TRBD2
TGTGCCAGCAGTTCTGCCCTTGGGGCTAGCGGAACCGCGACGCAAGAGACCCAGTACTTC
CASSSALGASGTATQETQYF
>TRBV27|TRBJ2-3|.|16|TRBD1
TGTGCCAGCAGTTCCGCAAGGACAGGGGGCGCAGATACGCAGTATTTT
CASSSARTGGADTQYF
>TRBV5-4|TRBJ1-5|.|16|TRBD1
TGTGCCAGCAGCTTGACCGGGACAGGGTCCAATCAGCCCCAGCATTTT
CASSLTGTGSNQPQHF
>TRBV15|TRBJ2-1|.|13|.
TGTGCCACCAGCAGAGATTCCAGGTTTGAGCAGTTCTTC
CATSRDSRFEQFF
>TRBV2|TRBJ1-3|.|13|.
TGTGCCAGCAGTGAGGGCCCGGGAAACACCATATATTTT
CASSEGPGNTIYF
>TRBV27|TRBJ2-7|.|16|.
TGTGCCAGCAGCCCAAGAGCGGAAGGCCCGTCCTACGAGCAGTACTTC
CASSPRAEGPSYEQYF
>TRBV25-1|TRBJ1-1|.|14|.
TGTGCCAGCAGTGATGACAGCATCAACACTGAAGCTTTCTTT
CASSDDSINTEAFF
>TRBV24-1|TRBJ2-1|.|17|TRBD2
TGTGCCACCAGTGATTGGAGGGACCGCCGCGGGGGGAATGAGCAGTTCTTC
CATSDWRDRRGGNEQFF
>TRBV11-2|TRBJ2-7|.|16|.
TGTGCCAGCAGCTCCGGTAGACAGGACCCTTCCTACGAGCAGTACTTC
CASSSGRQDPSYEQYF
>TRBV5-1|TRBJ2-1|.|13|TRBD1
TGCGCCAGCAGCTTACAGGGGGTAGAGGAGCAGTTCTTC
CASSLQGVEEQFF
>TRBV25-1|TRBJ1-4|.|15|.
TGTGCCAGCAGTGACGGTTCTGGGCTCAATGAAAAACTGTTTTTT
CASSDGSGLNEKLFF
>TRBV12-5|TRBJ1-1|.|15|TRBD1
TGTGCTAGTGGTTTCCGAGGACAGGGGAGGACTGAAGCTTTCTTT
CASGFRGQGRTEAFF
>TRBV19|TRBJ2-3|once|11|TRBD2
TGTGCCAGTAGTATCGGCGGGGGGGCTCGCTTT
CASSIGGGARF
>TRBV3-1/TRBV3-2|TRBJ1-3|.|15|TRBD1
TGTGCCAGCAGCCCCGACAGGGGGCCTGGAAACACCATATATTTT
CASSPDRGPGNTIYF
>TRBV7-9|TRBJ2-1|once|16|.
TGTGCCAGCAGAAGTTCCACGGGAGACGGTGGCAATGAGCAGTTCTTC
CASRSSTGDGGNEQFF
>TRBV9|TRBJ1-4|.|15|.
TGTGCCAGCAGCTCCACAGGCGCAACTAATGAAAAACTGTTTTTT
CASSSTGATNEKLFF
>TRBV7-9|TRBJ2-3|once|14|TRBD1
TGTGCCAGCAGCACGGGACAGGGGGCTGATACGCAGTATTTT
CASSTGQGADTQYF
>TRBV30|TRBJ1-4|.|14|.
TGTGCCTGGAGTGACCCAGGGGCGCGGGAAAAACTGTTTTTT
CAWSDPGAREKLFF
>TRBV7-2|TRBJ2-3|.|16|TRBD2
TGTGCCAGCAGCCCGAGTCCCGGGACTAGGGCAGATACGCAGTATTTT
CASSPSPGTRADTQYF
>TRBV2|TRBJ2-7|once|13|.
TGTGCCAGCCTTCAACGTCCAGACTACGAGCAGTACTTC
CASLQRPDYEQYF
>TRBV18|TRBJ2-2|.|19|TRBD2
TGTGCCAGCTCACCACCAGGACTAGCGGGGGGCCTATCCACCGGGGAGCTGTTTTTT
CASSPPGLAGGLSTGELFF
>TRBV28|TRBJ1-4|.|15|.
TGTGCCAGCAGTCCAACAGGGACAACTAATGAAAAACTGTTTTTT
CASSPTGTTNEKLFF
>TRBV28|TRBJ2-7|.|15|TRBD1
TGTGCCAGCAGTTTACCTCAGGGGGCTATTAGCGAGCAGTACTTC
CASSLPQGAISEQYF
>TRBV6-6|TRBJ2-1|.|14|TRBD1
TGTGCCAGCAGTTACTGGGACAGGGGGAATGAGCAGTTCTTC
CASSYWDRGNEQFF
>TRBV4-1|TRBJ2-7|.|16|.
TGCGCCAGCAGCCAAGACGCGTCCGGGTCCACATACGAGCAGTACTTC
CASSQDASGSTYEQYF
>TRBV5-5|TRBJ1-1|.|13|.
TGTGCCAGCAGCTTGGAACGGAGATATGAAGCTTTCTTT
CASSLERRYEAFF
>TRBV2|TRBJ2-7|once|13|TRBD2
TGTGCCAGCCAACGACTAGCGGGAGGTCCTCTTCTTTTC
CASQRLAGGPLLF
>TRBV5-4|TRBJ1-2|once|15|TRBD1
TGTGCCAGCAGCCCGCCGGACAGGTATCACTATGGCTACACCTTC
CASSPPDRYHYGYTF
>TRBV6-1|TRBJ2-1|.|16|TRBD2
TGTGCCAGCAGTGAAGATCCACTAGCGGGGTGGAATGAGCAGTTCTTC
CASSEDPLAGWNEQFF
>TRBV10-2|TRBJ1-1|.|14|.
TGCGCCAGCAGTGAGGCAGGGCTGAACACTGAAGCTTTCTTT
CASSEAGLNTEAFF
>TRBV18|TRBJ1-5|.|13|.
TGTGCCAGCTCCTCGGACAGCGATCAGCCCCAGCATTTT
CASSSDSDQPQHF
>TRBV2|TRBJ2-7|.|13|.
TGTGCCAGCAGTCTGACAGCCCCATACGAGCAGTACTTC
CASSLTAPYEQYF
>TRBV18|TRBJ1-1|.|12|.
TGTGCCAGCTCATCCTTGACTAGTGAAGCTTTCTTT
CASSSLTSEAFF
>TRBV9|TRBJ2-1|.|18|.
TGTGCCAGCAGCGTAGTTCCCGGCGGGGCCACCACCTACAATGAGCAGTTCTTC
CASSVVPGGATTYNEQFF
>TRBV28|TRBJ1-2|.|14|.
TGTGCCAGCACTAAGGGAAAAAGGGGTAACGGCTACACCTTC
CASTKGKRGNGYTF
>TRBV6-5|TRBJ1-5|.|15|.
TGTGCCAGCAGCAGCGACAGAAGGCCCAATCAGCCCCAGCATTTT
CASSSDRRPNQPQHF
>TRBV18|TRBJ1-2|.|14|.
TGTGCCAGCTCACCGCGGGGGGAAAACTATGGCTACACCTTC
CASSPRGENYGYTF
>TRBV4-3|TRBJ1-2|.|14|.
TGCGCCAGCAGCCAAGTTTCTAGGGAGGGTGGCTACACCTTC
CASSQVSREGGYTF
>TRBV28|TRBJ2-7|.|16|TRBD1
TGTGCCAGCAGTTCCCAATGGGACAGGGGGACGGACGAGCAGTACTTC
CASSSQWDRGTDEQYF
>TRBV25-1|TRBJ2-3|.|15|.
TGTGCCAGCAGTGCCTATGGAGTCAGCACAGATACGCAGTATTTT
CASSAYGVSTDTQYF
>TRBV4-1|TRBJ2-2|.|15|TRBD2
TGCGCCAGCAGCCAAGAGGGACTAGCGGTCGGGGAGCTGTTTTTT
CASSQEGLAVGELFF
>TRBV19|TRBJ1-6|.|14|.
TGTGCCAGTAGCGAAGCTCCCAATAATTCACCCCTCCACTTT
CASSEAPNNSPLHF
>TRBV19|TRBJ1-6|.|15|TRBD1
TGTGCCAGTAGGAGGACAGGGGTTGGTAATTCACCCCTCCACTTT
CASRRTGVGNSPLHF
>TRBV24-1|TRBJ2-2|.|13|.
TGTGCCACCGGGCAGGGTAACACCGGGGAGCTGTTTTTT
CATGQGNTGELFF
>TRBV7-8|TRBJ1-1|few|16|.
TGTGCCAGCAGCTTAGGTGGGCGCGGGCCCATAACGGAAGCTTTCTTT
CASSLGGRGPITEAFF
>TRBV7-2|TRBJ2-3|.|15|TRBD2
TGTGCCAGCAGCCGTAGCGGGAGGAGCACAGATACGCAGTATTTT
CASSRSGRSTDTQYF
>TRBV27|TRBJ1-6|medium-sized|13|.
TGTGCCAGCAGTTTCCAGGGGCAATCACCCCTCCACTTT
CASSFQGQSPLHF
>TRBV6-5|TRBJ2-2|once|15|.
TGTGCCAGCAGTTATTCAGGGACGAACACCGGGGAGCTGTTTTTT
CASSYSGTNTGELFF
>TRBV27|TRBJ1-1|.|15|TRBD1
TGTGCCAGCATTCCGGACAGGGCTCAAGGAACTGAAGCTTTCTTT
CASIPDRAQGTEAFF
>TRBV19|TRBJ1-1|.|14|.
TGTGCCAGTAAACTCAGGGCTTTGAACACTGAAGCTTTCTTT
CASKLRALNTEAFF
>TRBV6-2/TRBV6-3|TRBJ1-5|.|15|.
TGTGCCAGCAGTACCCGGGGGGGGGCTCAGCAGCCCCAGCATTTT
CASSTRGGAQQPQHF
>TRBV30|TRBJ2-3|.|16|TRBD1
TGTGCCTGGAGTCCCATTGGACAGGGATGGAGAGATACGCAGTATTTT
CAWSPIGQGWRDTQYF
>TRBV2|TRBJ2-7|.|15|TRBD2
TGTGCCAGCAGAGTTAGGACTAGCGGGGACCACGAGCAGTACTTC
CASRVRTSGDHEQYF